The T cell receptor beta chain described here comes from a study of cytomegalovirus exposure and HLA in healthy donors. In the study overall: Approximately 200 million T cells yielded 100 million or so unique TCR beta sequences in earlier analysis. An early release of data contained roughly 86 million unique TCRs, which came from HLA-typed donors. Study-level points and caveats: At a 0.05 false discovery rate, a later analysis found 16,951 TCR beta sequences to be associated with HLA alleles. Later work found that TCR association rates differed between HLA loci; DRB1 had the most and HLA-C the fewest.

PCR used 60 Vbeta primers and 13 Jbeta primers. Some clones are missing from TCRdb's copy, which holds only in-frame ones; the method was immunoSEQ multiplex PCR. The sample has about 180,000 clones, 80% to 85% seen once. V shed 6 bases and J shed 5 bases, with 9 bases lying between them. This CDR3 is 12 amino acids long. Looked up from germline, CDR1 is SGHTA and CDR2 is FQGNSA. Remarks on this clone: Its antigen is still unknown.

The receptor was derived from a woman younger than 45 in good health and CMV-seronegative. Material: PBMCs. The rearrangement joins TRBV7-2 to TRBJ2-3, with D possibly TRBD1 on 5 matching bases. CDR3 coding DNA: TGTGCCAGCAGGACAGTTGGAGATACGCAGTATTTT. Translating it yields CASRTVGDTQYF.